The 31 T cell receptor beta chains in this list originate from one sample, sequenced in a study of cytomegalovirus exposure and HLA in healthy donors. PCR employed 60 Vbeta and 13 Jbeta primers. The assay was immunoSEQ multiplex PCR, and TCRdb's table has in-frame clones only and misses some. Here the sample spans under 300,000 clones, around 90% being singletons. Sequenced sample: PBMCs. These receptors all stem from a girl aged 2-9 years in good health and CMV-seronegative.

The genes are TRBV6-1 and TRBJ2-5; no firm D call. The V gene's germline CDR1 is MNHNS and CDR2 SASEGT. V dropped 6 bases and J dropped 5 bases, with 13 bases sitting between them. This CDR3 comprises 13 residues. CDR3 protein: CASRTFSAETQYF. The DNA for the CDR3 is TGTGCCAGCAGGACGTTCAGCGCGGAGACCCAGTACTTC.

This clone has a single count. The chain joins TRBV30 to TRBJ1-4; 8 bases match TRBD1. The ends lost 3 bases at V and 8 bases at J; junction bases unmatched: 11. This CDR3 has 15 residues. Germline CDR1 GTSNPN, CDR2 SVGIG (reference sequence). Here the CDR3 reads CAWSPVDRVGEKLFF. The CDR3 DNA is TGTGCCTGGAGCCCCGTGGACAGGGTTGGGGAAAAACTGTTTTTT.

The CDR3 sequence: CASSLGQWNTEAFF. For the CDR3, the DNA is TGTGCCAGCAGCTTGGGACAGTGGAACACTGAAGCTTTCTTT. V usage is TRBV11-2 and J usage is TRBJ1-1; TRBD1 agrees at 7 bases. The V gene end was trimmed by 3 bases and the J gene end by 1 base; junction bases not matched to a gene: 2. The CDR3 has 14 residues. Germline V CDR1 and CDR2: SGHAT, FQNNGV.

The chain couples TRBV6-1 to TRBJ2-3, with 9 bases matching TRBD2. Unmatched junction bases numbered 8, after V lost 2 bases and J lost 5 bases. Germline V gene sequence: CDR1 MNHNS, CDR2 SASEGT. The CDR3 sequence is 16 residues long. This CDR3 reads CASSEQREDGKDTQYF. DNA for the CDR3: TGTGCCAGCAGTGAACAGCGGGAGGATGGGAAAGATACGCAGTATTTT.

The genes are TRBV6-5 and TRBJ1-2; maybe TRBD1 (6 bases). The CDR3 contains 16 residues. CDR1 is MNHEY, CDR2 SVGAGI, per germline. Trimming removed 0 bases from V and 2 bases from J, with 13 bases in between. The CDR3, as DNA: TGTGCCAGCAGTTACTCGTTCACAGGGAGCAACTATGGCTACACCTTC. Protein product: CASSYSFTGSNYGYTF.

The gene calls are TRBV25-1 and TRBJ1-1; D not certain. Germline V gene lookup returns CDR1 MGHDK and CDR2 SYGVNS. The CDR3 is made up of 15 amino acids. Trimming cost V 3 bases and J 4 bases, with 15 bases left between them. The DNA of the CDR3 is TGTGCCAGCAGTGAGACGGGTCTTGCCCCCACTGAAGCTTTCTTT. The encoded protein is CASSETGLAPTEAFF.

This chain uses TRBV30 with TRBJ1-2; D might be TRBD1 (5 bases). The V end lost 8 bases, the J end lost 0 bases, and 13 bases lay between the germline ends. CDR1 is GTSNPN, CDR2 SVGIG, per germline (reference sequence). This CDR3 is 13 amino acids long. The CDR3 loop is CAGTHGANYGYTF. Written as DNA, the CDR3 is TGTGCCGGGACGCACGGGGCTAACTATGGCTACACCTTC.

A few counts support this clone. CDR3 protein: CASSQDYGAGEIYYF. CDR3 bases: TGCGCCAGCAGCCAAGATTATGGAGCGGGAGAGATCTATTACTTC. The chain couples TRBV4-1 to TRBJ2-7; TRBD2 aligns across 8 bases. This CDR3 spans 15 amino acids. CDR1 and CDR2 (germline): MGHRA, YSYEKL. The junction had 14 bases not matched to a gene; V was cut back by 0 bases and J by 13 bases.

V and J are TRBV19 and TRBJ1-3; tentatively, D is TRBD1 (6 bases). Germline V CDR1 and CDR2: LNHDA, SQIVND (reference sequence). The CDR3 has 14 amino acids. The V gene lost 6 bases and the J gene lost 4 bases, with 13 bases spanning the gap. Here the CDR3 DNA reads TGTGCCAGTAGCGAACAGGGATCCGGAAACACCATATATTTT. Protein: CASSEQGSGNTIYF.

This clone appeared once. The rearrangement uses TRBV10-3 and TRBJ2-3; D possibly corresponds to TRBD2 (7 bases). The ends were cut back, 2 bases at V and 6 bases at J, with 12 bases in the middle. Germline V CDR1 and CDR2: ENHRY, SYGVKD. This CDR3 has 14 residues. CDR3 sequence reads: CAISEGAGADTQYF. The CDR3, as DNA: TGTGCCATCAGTGAGGGGGCGGGGGCGGATACGCAGTATTTT.

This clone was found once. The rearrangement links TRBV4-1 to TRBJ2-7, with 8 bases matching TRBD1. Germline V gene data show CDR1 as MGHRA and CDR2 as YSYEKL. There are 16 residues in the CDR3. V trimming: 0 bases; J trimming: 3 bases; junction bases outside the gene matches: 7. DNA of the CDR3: TGCGCCAGCAGCCAAGATCCCGGACAGGGTCTCTACGAGCAGTACTTC. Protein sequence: CASSQDPGQGLYEQYF.

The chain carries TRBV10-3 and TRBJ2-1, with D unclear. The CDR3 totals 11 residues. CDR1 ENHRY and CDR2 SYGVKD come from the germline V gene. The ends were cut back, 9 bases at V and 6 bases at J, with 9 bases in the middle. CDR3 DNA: TGTGCCATGGGCGCCGGCAATGAGCAGTTCTTC. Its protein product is CAMGAGNEQFF.

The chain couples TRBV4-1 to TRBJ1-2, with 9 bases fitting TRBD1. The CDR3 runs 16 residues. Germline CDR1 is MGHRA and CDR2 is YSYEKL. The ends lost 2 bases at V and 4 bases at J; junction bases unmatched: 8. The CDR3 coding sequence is TGCGCCAGCAGCCAACCGGGACAGGGTCGGATCTATGGCTACACCTTC. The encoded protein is CASSQPGQGRIYGYTF.

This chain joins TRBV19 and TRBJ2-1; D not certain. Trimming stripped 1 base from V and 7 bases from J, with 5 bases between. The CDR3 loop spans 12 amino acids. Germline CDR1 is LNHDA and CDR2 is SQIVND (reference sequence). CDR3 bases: TGTGCCAGTAGTATAGTCGGTAATGAGCAGTTCTTC. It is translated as CASSIVGNEQFF.

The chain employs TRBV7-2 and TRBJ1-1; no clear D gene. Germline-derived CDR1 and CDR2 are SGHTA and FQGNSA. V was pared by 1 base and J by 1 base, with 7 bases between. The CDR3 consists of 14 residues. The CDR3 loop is CASSLDPRNTEAFF. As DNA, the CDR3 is TGTGCCAGCAGCTTAGACCCTAGGAACACTGAAGCTTTCTTT.

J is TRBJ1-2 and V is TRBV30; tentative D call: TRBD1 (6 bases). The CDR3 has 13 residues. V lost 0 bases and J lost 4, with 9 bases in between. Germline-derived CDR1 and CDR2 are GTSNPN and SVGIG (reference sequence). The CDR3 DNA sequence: TGTGCCTGGAGTGTTAGGGACACCTATGGCTACACCTTC. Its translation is CAWSVRDTYGYTF.

The CDR3 protein is CASSLLGLAVLGEQYF. As DNA, the CDR3 is TGCGCCAGCAGCTTGTTAGGACTAGCGGTCCTCGGCGAGCAGTACTTC. The chain is built from TRBV5-1 and TRBJ2-7, with 10 bases that match TRBD2. Germline CDR1 is SGHRS and CDR2 is YFSETQ. The CDR3 runs to 16 residues. The trim removed 1 base at V and 6 bases at J, leaving 10 bases unmatched.

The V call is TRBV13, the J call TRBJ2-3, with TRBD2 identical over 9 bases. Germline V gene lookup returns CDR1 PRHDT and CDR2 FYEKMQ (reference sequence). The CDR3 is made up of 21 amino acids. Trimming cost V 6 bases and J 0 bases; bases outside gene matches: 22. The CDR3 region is CASRPGTSGASGIKSTDTQYF. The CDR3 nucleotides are TGTGCCAGCAGACCTGGAACTTCCGGGGCTAGCGGGATAAAGAGCACAGATACGCAGTATTTT. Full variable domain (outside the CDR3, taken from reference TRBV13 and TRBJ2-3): AAGVIQSPRHLIKEKRETATLKCYPIPRHDTVYWYQQGPGQDPQFLISFYEKMQSDKGSIPDRFSAQQFSDYHSELNMSSLELGDSALYFCASRPGTSGASGIKSTDTQYFGPGTRLTVL.

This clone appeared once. The CDR3, as DNA: TGTGCCAGCAGTGTAGCAGATTCACCCCTCCACTTT. Its protein product is CASSVADSPLHF. The chain is built from TRBV28 and TRBJ1-6; D is unclear. Trimming cost V 5 bases and J 8 bases, with 7 bases left between them. The CDR3 loop spans 12 amino acids. Germline V gene data show CDR1 as MDHEN and CDR2 as SYDVKM.

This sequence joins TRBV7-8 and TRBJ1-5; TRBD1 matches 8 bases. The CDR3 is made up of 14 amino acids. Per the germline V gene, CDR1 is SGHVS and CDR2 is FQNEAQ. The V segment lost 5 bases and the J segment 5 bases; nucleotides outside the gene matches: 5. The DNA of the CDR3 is TGTGCCAGCAGCCCCGACAGGGGAGATCAGCCCCAGCATTTT. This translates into CASSPDRGDQPQHF.

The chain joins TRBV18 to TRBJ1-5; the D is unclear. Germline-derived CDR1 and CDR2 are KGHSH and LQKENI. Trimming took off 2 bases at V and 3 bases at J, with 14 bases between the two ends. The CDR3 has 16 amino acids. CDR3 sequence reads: CASSPYPPGYNQPQHF. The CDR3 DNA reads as TGTGCCAGCTCACCATATCCCCCAGGTTACAATCAGCCCCAGCATTTT.

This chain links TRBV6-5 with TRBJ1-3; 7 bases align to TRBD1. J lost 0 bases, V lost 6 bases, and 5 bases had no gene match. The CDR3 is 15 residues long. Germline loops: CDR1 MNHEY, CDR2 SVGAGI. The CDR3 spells CASSPGQSSGNTIYF. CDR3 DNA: TGTGCCAGCAGCCCGGGACAGAGCTCTGGAAACACCATATATTTT.

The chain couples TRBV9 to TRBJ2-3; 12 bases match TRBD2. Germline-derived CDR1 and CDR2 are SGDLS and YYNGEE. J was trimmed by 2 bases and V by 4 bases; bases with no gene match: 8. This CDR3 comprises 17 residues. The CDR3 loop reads CASSPETSGRFTDTQYF. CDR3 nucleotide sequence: TGTGCCAGCAGCCCGGAGACTAGCGGGAGATTCACAGATACGCAGTATTTT.

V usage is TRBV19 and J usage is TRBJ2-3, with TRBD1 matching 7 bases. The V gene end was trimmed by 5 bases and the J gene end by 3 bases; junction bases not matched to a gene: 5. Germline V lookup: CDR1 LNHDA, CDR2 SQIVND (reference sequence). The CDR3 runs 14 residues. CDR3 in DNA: TGTGCCAGTAGTCCCGGGACAGCAACAGATACGCAGTATTTT. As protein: CASSPGTATDTQYF.

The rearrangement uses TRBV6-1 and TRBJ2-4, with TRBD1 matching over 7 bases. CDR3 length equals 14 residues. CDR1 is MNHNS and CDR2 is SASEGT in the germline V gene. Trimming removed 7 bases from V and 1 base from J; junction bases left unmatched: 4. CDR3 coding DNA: TGTGCCAGCACCCAGGACAGGGCCAAAAACATTCAGTACTTC. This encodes CASTQDRAKNIQYF.

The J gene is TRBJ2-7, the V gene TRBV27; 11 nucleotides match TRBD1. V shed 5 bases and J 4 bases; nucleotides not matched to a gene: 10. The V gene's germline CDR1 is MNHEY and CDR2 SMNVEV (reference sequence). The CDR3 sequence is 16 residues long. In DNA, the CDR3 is TGTGCCAGCAGTCCCGTTTTCGGGGACAGGGGGTACGAGCAGTACTTC. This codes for CASSPVFGDRGYEQYF.

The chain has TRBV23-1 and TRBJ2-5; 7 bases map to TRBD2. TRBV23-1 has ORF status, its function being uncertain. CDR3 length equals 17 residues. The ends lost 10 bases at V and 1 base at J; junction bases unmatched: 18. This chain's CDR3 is CAMGGIPPGRGQETQYF. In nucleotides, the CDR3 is TGCGCCATGGGGGGGATACCCCCGGGTCGGGGCCAAGAGACCCAGTACTTC.

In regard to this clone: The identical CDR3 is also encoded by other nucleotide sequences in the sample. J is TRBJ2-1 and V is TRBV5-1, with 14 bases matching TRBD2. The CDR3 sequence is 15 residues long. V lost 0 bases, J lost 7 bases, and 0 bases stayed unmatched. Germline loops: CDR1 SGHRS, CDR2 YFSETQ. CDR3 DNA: TGCGCCAGCAGCTTGGGACTAGCGGGAGGGAATGAGCAGTTCTTC. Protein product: CASSLGLAGGNEQFF. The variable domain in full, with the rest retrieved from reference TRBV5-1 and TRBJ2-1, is KAGVTQTPRYLIKTRGQQVTLSCSPISGHRSVSWYQQTPGQGLQFLFEYFSETQRNKGNFPGRFSGRQFSNSRSEMNVSTLELGDSALYLCASSLGLAGGNEQFFGPGTRLTVL.

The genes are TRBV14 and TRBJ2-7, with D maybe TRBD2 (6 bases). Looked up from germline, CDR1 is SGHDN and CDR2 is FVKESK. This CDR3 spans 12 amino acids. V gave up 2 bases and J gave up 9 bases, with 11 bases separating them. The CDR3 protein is CASSQLGGRQYF. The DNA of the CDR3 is TGTGCCAGCAGCCAATTGGGGGGTAGGCAGTACTTC.

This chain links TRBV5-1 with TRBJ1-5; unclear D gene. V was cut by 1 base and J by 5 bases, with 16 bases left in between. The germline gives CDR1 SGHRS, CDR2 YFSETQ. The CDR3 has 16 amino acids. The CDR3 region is CASSLRGLGADQPQHF. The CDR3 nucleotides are TGCGCCAGCAGCTTGCGAGGGTTGGGCGCCGATCAGCCCCAGCATTTT.

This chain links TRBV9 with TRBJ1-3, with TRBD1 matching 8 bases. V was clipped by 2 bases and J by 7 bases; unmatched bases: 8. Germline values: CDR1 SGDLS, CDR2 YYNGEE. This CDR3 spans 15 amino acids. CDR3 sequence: CASSVAQGEANTIYF. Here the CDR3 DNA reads TGTGCCAGCAGCGTCGCACAGGGGGAGGCGAACACCATATATTTT.